The 27 T cell receptor beta chains in this list originate from one sample, sequenced in a study of blood T cells in healthy people across ages. Primed by a sample-barcoded 5' primer and a J-beta primer mix, a second PCR proceeded for about 6 to 11 cycles. TCRdb re-analysed the 5' RACE reads in MiXCR, keeping a single row per CDR3 protein. This sample has over 600,000 distinct CDR3 sequences, with over 40% found just once. Input material: blood. Receptors originate from a man aged 80 or over in good health.

This clonotype was observed a few times. V usage is TRBV6-2 or TRBV6-3 and J usage is TRBJ2-3; D not certain. Germline loops: CDR1 MNHEY, CDR2 SVGEGT. CDR3 size: 15 residues. The V gene lost 2 bases and the J gene lost 2 bases, with 11 bases spanning the gap. The CDR3 sequence: CASSYAGLNTDTQYF. CDR3 nucleotides: TGTGCCAGCAGTTACGCCGGGTTAAACACAGATACGCAGTATTTT.

The CDR3 protein is CATSAAGQGISTDTQYF. As DNA, the CDR3 is TGTGCCACCAGTGCAGCGGGGCAGGGGATAAGCACAGATACGCAGTATTTT. The chain combines TRBV24-1 with TRBJ2-3, with a possible D match to TRBD2 (7 bases). The CDR3 length is 17 residues. The germline V gene has CDR1 KGHDR and CDR2 SFDVKD. Trimming shortened V by 5 bases and J by 0 bases, and 17 bases separated the two germline ends.

This clonotype was seen a few times. The gene calls are TRBV7-2 and TRBJ2-7; a possible D gene is TRBD2 (5 bases). There are 14 residues in the CDR3. Per germline, CDR1 SGHTA and CDR2 FQGNSA. V gave up 5 bases and J gave up 7 bases, with 18 bases separating them. The CDR3 loop is CASSPSLTIYEQYF. CDR3 sequence (DNA): TGTGCCAGCAGCCCCTCCCTGACTATTTATGAGCAGTACTTC.

A word on this clonotype: One junction end does not reproduce the germline sequence, and a read error may be involved. The genes are TRBV29-1 and TRBJ1-3; D not resolved. Germline V lookup: CDR1 SQVTM, CDR2 ANQGSEA. The CDR3 has 13 amino acids. The CDR3 DNA follows: TGCAGCCTTGAACCGTCCTCTGGAAACACCATATATTTT. Its translation: CSLEPSSGNTIYF.

The chain is built from TRBV30 and TRBJ2-1; 8 nucleotides align to TRBD2. The CDR3 runs to 14 residues. Trimming cost V 1 base and J 6 bases; bases outside gene matches: 5. Germline CDR1 is GTSNPN and CDR2 is SVGIG (reference sequence). The DNA for the CDR3 is TGTGCCTGGAGTGACGGGAGGGCCTCCAATGAGCAGTTCTTC. This sequence encodes CAWSDGRASNEQFF. Full variable domain (outside the CDR3, taken from reference TRBV30 and TRBJ2-1): SQTIHQWPATLVQPVGSPLSLECTVEGTSNPNLYWYRQAAGRGLQLLFYSVGIGQISSEVPQNLSASRPQDRQFILSSKKLLLSDSGFYLCAWSDGRASNEQFFGPGTRLTVL.

V and J are TRBV10-3 and TRBJ2-1, with 11 bases aligning to TRBD2. V dropped 2 bases and J dropped 4; count of bases not matched to a gene: 4. The V gene's germline CDR1 is ENHRY and CDR2 SYGVKD. The CDR3 extends over 16 amino acids. DNA of the CDR3: TGTGCCATCAGTGAGCCTCTAGCGGGGGGTTACAATGAGCAGTTCTTC. Its protein product is CAISEPLAGGYNEQFF.

This clonotype was found once. This rearrangement joins TRBV9 to TRBJ2-3; D is perhaps TRBD2 (5 bases). The V and J ends lost 7 bases and 5 bases respectively, with 14 bases between them. Germline V CDR1 and CDR2: SGDLS, YYNGEE. The CDR3 is 13 amino acids. The CDR3: CASRRGLGDTQYF. The CDR3 nucleotides are TGTGCCAGCCGCCGGGGATTGGGAGATACGCAGTATTTT.

The V call is TRBV7-2, the J call TRBJ2-6; maybe TRBD1 (6 bases). Germline-derived CDR1 and CDR2 are SGHTA and FQGNSA. V lost 10 bases and J lost 0, with 10 bases in between. The CDR3 loop spans 14 amino acids. The CDR3 DNA reads TGTGCCACTCGGACAGTCTCTGGGGCCAACGTCCTGACTTTC. It yields the protein CATRTVSGANVLTF.

This clonotype has more than one count but fewer than ten. This chain connects TRBV9 to TRBJ2-7; D remains ambiguous. In germline, CDR1 is SGDLS, CDR2 YYNGEE. This CDR3 is 14 amino acids long. Trimming pared 4 bases from V and 0 bases from J, leaving 11 bases between. The CDR3 region is CASSPGLHSYEQYF. The CDR3 DNA reads as TGTGCCAGCAGCCCCGGCCTCCACTCCTACGAGCAGTACTTC.

This clonotype showed up just a few times. CDR3 in DNA: TGCAGCGCTTGCAATTTGAGAGGGACTGAAGCTTTCTTT. Amino acids: CSACNLRGTEAFF. The genes are TRBV29-1 and TRBJ1-1; D gene unclear. Deletions cut 7 bases from V and 5 bases from J, with 17 bases between. CDR3 length: 13 residues. Germline CDR1 SQVTM, CDR2 ANQGSEA. The complete variable domain, with remaining parts taken from reference TRBV29-1 and TRBJ1-1, reads SAVISQKPSRDICQRGTSLTIQCQVDSQVTMMFWYRQQPGQSLTLIATANQGSEATYESGFVIDKFPISRPNLTFSTLTVSNMSPEDSSIYLCSACNLRGTEAFFGQGTRLTVV.

The V call is TRBV11-2, the J call TRBJ1-3; D not certain. The CDR3 sequence is 14 residues long. The germline V and J ends were trimmed by 5 bases and 3 bases, with 11 bases remaining between them. The germline CDR1 and CDR2 sequences are SGHAT and FQNNGV. CDR3 coding DNA: TGTGCCAGCAGCCCCCGGGCCAATGGAAACACCATATATTTT. Translating gives CASSPRANGNTIYF.

The J gene is TRBJ2-4, the V gene TRBV5-4; D perhaps matches TRBD1 (5 bases). The DNA end favors TRBJ2-7, so the J call may be wrong. Per germline, CDR1 SGHNT and CDR2 YYREEE (reference sequence). The CDR3 spans 14 residues. The CDR3 sequence is CASSVSGNRYEQYF. As DNA, the CDR3 is TGTGCCAGCAGCGTCTCAGGGAACCGCTACGAGCAGTACTTC.

This clonotype came up many times. This rearrangement joins TRBV29-1 to TRBJ2-1, with 10 bases identical to TRBD2. The CDR3 extends over 15 amino acids. Germline CDR1 is SQVTM and CDR2 is ANQGSEA. The V and J ends lost 5 bases and 5 bases, in that order; junction bases with no gene match: 9. The CDR3 loop reads CSVRNLAGVDNEQFF. The CDR3 DNA is TGCAGCGTTCGAAACCTAGCGGGGGTCGACAATGAGCAGTTCTTC.

This clonotype has more than one count but fewer than ten. The CDR3 region is CSVPSEVNTGELFF. The CDR3 region has the DNA TGCAGCGTCCCATCTGAGGTGAACACCGGGGAGCTGTTTTTT. V usage is TRBV29-1 and J usage is TRBJ2-2, with D hard to call. Germline-derived CDR1 and CDR2 are SQVTM and ANQGSEA. This CDR3 is built from 14 residues. With 6 bases removed from V and 1 base from J, the gap between germline ends came to 12 bases.

A few counts support this clonotype. The chain combines TRBV3-1 with TRBJ2-5; 9 bases are shared with TRBD1. CDR3 length: 17 amino acids. The trim removed 4 bases at V and 2 bases at J, leaving 11 bases unmatched. Germline V gene data show CDR1 as LGHDT and CDR2 as YNNKEL (reference sequence). The CDR3 here is CASSLTGTGIRQETQYF. Written as DNA, the CDR3 is TGTGCCAGCAGCCTTACCGGGACAGGGATTCGTCAAGAGACCCAGTACTTC.

The chain links TRBV7-2 to TRBJ1-5; 12 bases are shared with TRBD1. Germline V CDR1 and CDR2: SGHTA, FQGNSA. The CDR3 loop spans 15 amino acids. V gave up 5 bases and J gave up 6 bases; unmatched junction bases: 5. CDR3 protein: CASSPGTGGVQPQHF. Written as DNA, the CDR3 is TGTGCCAGCAGCCCCGGGACAGGGGGCGTTCAGCCCCAGCATTTT.

This clonotype has only a few counts. J is TRBJ2-2 and V is TRBV11-2; D unresolved. The ends were cut back, 3 bases at V and 0 bases at J, with 8 bases in the middle. CDR1 is SGHAT, CDR2 FQNNGV, per germline. This CDR3 is built from 15 residues. The CDR3 spells CASSLLSSNTGELFF. The CDR3 nucleotides read TGTGCCAGCAGCTTGCTAAGCTCGAACACCGGGGAGCTGTTTTTT.

Remarks on this clonotype: Its ends do not fully match the called genes, so a read error is possible. The V and J genes are TRBV28 and TRBJ1-2, with D unresolved. CDR3 length: 13 residues. Germline V gene sequence: CDR1 MDHEN, CDR2 SYDVKM. CDR3 in amino acids: CASSNPTNCGYTF. In DNA, the CDR3 is TGTGCCAGCAGCAATCCGACTAACTGTGGCTACACCTTC.

Regarding this clonotype: A much larger clone is a single base away; this may be a read error. This sequence joins TRBV6-5 and TRBJ1-6; D may be TRBD1 (5 bases). The ends were cut back, 5 bases at V and 10 bases at J, with 15 bases in the middle. CDR3 length: 14 residues. Germline V gene data show CDR1 as MNHEY and CDR2 as SVGAGI. The CDR3 reads CASSKGRGWSPLHF. As DNA, the CDR3 is TGTGCCAGCAGTAAGGGACGGGGGTGGTCACCCCTCCACTTT.

For this clonotype: Germline and junction disagree at one end, which may indicate a read error. The rearrangement joins TRBV6-4 to TRBJ2-5; a possible D gene is TRBD1 (6 bases). Looked up from germline, CDR1 is MRHNA and CDR2 is SNTAGT. This CDR3 contains 16 residues. The CDR3 reads CANSEQWGQLQETQYF. The CDR3 nucleotides read TGTGCCAACAGTGAACAGTGGGGGCAATTACAAGAGACCCAGTACTTC.

V usage is TRBV19 and J usage is TRBJ2-1; 10 bases align to TRBD1. There are 16 residues in the CDR3. J gave up 7 bases and V 6 bases, and 12 bases lay outside the gene matches. The germline V gene encodes CDR1 LNHDA and CDR2 SQIVND (reference sequence). The CDR3 DNA is TGTGCCAGTAGCACGGGGGGACAGGGGTTGGGAAATGAGCAGTTCTTC. This codes for CASSTGGQGLGNEQFF.

With respect to this clonotype: At one end, the junction sequence differs from germline, possibly due to a read error. This sequence joins TRBV7-2 and TRBJ2-3; 9 positions agree with TRBD2. Germline CDR1 reads SGHTA; CDR2 reads FQGNSA. The CDR3 spans 16 residues. The CDR3 DNA sequence: TGTGCCAGCAGCACAAGGACTAGCGTTCTCACAGCTACGCAGTATTTT. The encoded protein is CASSTRTSVLTATQYF.

This clonotype was found a few times. The chain couples TRBV28 to TRBJ2-7; TRBD1 agrees at 10 bases. This CDR3 is 14 amino acids long. After removal of 8 bases from V and 2 bases from J, the junction contained 6 bases not matched to a gene. Germline V gene lookup returns CDR1 MDHEN and CDR2 SYDVKM. DNA of the CDR3: TGTGCCAGCCGAGGACAGGGGGGAACCTACGAGCAGTACTTC. It is translated as CASRGQGGTYEQYF.

This clonotype was seen at least ten times. Here the CDR3 DNA reads TGCAGCGTTGCTGTTTCCTACGAGCAGTACTTC. The encoded protein is CSVAVSYEQYF. The chain has TRBV29-1 and TRBJ2-7; no definite D call. Germline V gene lookup returns CDR1 SQVTM and CDR2 ANQGSEA. The CDR3 contains 11 residues. Trimming pared 4 bases from V and 1 base from J, leaving 5 bases between.

Remarks on this clonotype: This may stem from a read error, because a much larger clone lies one nucleotide away. The V call is TRBV28, the J call TRBJ2-7, with D maybe TRBD2 (6 bases). Trimming shortened V by 6 bases and J by 7 bases, and 22 bases separated the two germline ends. Germline assignment: CDR1 MDHEN and CDR2 SYDVKM. The CDR3 consists of 15 residues. CDR3 protein: CASSSGELDVGEQYF. CDR3 sequence (DNA): TGTGCCAGCAGCTCGGGGGAACTGGATGTTGGGGAGCAGTACTTC.

The genes are TRBV7-2 and TRBJ2-3; 10 nucleotides agree with TRBD2. The junction had 16 bases not matched to a gene; V was cut back by 2 bases and J by 11 bases. Germline loops: CDR1 SGHTA, CDR2 FQGNSA. The CDR3 is made up of 17 amino acids. This CDR3 is CASSLHTGTSEIRKQYF. The CDR3 coding sequence is TGTGCCAGCAGCTTACATACCGGGACTAGCGAGATAAGAAAGCAGTATTTT.

This clonotype was observed a single time. The rearrangement links TRBV29-1 to TRBJ2-2; D not certain. Looked up from germline, CDR1 is SQVTM and CDR2 is ANQGSEA. This CDR3 is built from 12 residues. Trimming shortened V by 6 bases and J by 0 bases, and 5 bases separated the two germline ends. CDR3 in amino acids: CSVTANTGELFF. The CDR3, as DNA: TGCAGCGTAACGGCGAACACCGGGGAGCTGTTTTTT.